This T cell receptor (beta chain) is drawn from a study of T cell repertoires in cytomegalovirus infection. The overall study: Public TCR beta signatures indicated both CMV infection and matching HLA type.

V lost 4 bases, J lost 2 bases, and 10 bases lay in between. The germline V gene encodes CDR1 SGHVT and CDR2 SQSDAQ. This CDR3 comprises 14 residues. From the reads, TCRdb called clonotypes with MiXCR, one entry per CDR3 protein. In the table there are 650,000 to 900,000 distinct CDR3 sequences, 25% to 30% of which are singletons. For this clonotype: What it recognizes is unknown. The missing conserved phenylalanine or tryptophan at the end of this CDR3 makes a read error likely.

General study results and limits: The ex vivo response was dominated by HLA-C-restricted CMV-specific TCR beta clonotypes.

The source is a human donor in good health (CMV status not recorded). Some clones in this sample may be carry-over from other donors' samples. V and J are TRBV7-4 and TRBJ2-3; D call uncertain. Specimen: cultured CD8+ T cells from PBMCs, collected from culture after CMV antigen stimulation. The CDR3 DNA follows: TGTGCCAGCAGCTCAAGTGACTCCACAGATACGCAGTATTTG. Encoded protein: CASSSSDSTDTQYL.